What follows are 4 T cell receptor beta chains derived from one specimen sequenced in a study of blood T cell repertoires in COVID-19. Assay: immunoSEQ multiplex PCR; the TCRdb copy retains only in-frame clones and omits some. The sample shows 350,000 or so clones, roughly nine tenths of them seen only once. Sequencing was performed on PBMCs or T cells enriched from blood (not recorded which). The receptor source for this set is a woman in her 30s who had recovered from COVID-19.

This chain uses TRBV5-1 with TRBJ2-7, with D possibly TRBD1 on 5 matching bases. CDR3 length: 15 amino acids. Germline CDR1 and CDR2: SGHRS and YFSETQ. Trimming pared 4 bases from V and 6 bases from J, leaving 20 bases between. The CDR3, as DNA: TGCGCCAGCAGCGCCGGCTGGGCCAGGGAAGCCGAGCAGTACTTC. It yields the protein CASSAGWAREAEQYF.

V is TRBV28 and J is TRBJ1-6; TRBD1 might be the D (5 bases). The CDR3 runs to 14 residues. The germline V gene has CDR1 MDHEN and CDR2 SYDVKM. Deletions cut 6 bases from V and 8 bases from J, with 14 bases between. The CDR3 DNA reads as TGTGCCAGCAGGGCGGGGGGAGTTTATTCACCCCTCCACTTT. This translates into CASRAGGVYSPLHF.

This chain links TRBV19 with TRBJ2-7, with a tentative D call TRBD1 (5 bases). CDR1 and CDR2 (germline): LNHDA, SQIVND (reference sequence). The CDR3 spans 14 residues. The ends were cut back, 8 bases at V and 1 base at J, with 15 bases in the middle. The CDR3 bases are TGTGCCAGTGCCGACAACCGACAGTCCTACGAGCAGTACTTC. It is translated as CASADNRQSYEQYF. The full variable domain, rest sourced from reference TRBV19 and TRBJ2-7, is DGGITQSPKYLFRKEGQNVTLSCEQNLNHDAMYWYRQDPGQGLRLIYYSQIVNDFQKGDIAEGYSVSREKKESFPLTVTSAQKNPTAFYLCASADNRQSYEQYFGPGTRLTVT.

The V gene is TRBV28, the J gene TRBJ2-5, with a possible D match to TRBD1 (5 bases). CDR3 length: 15 amino acids. Between the trimmed V and J ends, which lost 6 bases and 5 bases, there was a span of 19 bases. The germline V gene has CDR1 MDHEN and CDR2 SYDVKM. In DNA form, the CDR3 reads TGTGCCAGCAGCTTTCGGAAACCAGGGCGGGAGACCCAGTACTTC. Amino acids: CASSFRKPGRETQYF.